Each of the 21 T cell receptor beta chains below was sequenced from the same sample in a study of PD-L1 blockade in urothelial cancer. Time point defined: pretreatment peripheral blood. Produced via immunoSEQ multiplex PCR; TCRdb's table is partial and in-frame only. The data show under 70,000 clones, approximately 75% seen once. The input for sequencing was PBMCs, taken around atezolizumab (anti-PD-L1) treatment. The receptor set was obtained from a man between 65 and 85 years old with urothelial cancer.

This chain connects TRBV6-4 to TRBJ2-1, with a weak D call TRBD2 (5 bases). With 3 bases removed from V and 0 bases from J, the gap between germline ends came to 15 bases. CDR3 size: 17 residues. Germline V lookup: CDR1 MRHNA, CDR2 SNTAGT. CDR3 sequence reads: CASSEGSGISSYNEQFF. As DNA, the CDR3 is TGTGCCAGCAGTGAAGGAAGCGGAATCAGCTCCTACAATGAGCAGTTCTTC.

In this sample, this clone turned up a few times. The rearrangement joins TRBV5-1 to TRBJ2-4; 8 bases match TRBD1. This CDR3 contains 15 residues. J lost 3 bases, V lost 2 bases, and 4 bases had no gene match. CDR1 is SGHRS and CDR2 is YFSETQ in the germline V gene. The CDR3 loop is CASSLLQGGKNIQYF. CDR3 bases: TGCGCCAGCAGCTTACTACAGGGGGGCAAAAACATTCAGTACTTC.

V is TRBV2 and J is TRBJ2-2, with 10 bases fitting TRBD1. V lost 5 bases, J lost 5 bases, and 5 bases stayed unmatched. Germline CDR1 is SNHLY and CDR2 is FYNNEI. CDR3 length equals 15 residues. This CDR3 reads CASSSPGQGTGELFF. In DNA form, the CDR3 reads TGTGCCAGCAGTTCACCGGGACAGGGGACCGGGGAGCTGTTTTTT.

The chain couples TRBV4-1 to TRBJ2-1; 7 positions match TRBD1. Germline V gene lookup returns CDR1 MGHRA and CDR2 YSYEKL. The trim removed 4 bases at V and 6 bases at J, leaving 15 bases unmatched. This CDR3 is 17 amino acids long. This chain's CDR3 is CASSPSFTTTGPNEQFF. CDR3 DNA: TGCGCCAGCAGCCCGTCTTTTACCACGACAGGGCCCAATGAGCAGTTCTTC.

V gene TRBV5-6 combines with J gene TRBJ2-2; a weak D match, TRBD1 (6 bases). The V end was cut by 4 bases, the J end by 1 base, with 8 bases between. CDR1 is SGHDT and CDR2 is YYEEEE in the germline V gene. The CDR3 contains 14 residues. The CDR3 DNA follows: TGTGCCAGCAGCATGACAGGGAACACCGGGGAGCTGTTTTTT. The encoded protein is CASSMTGNTGELFF. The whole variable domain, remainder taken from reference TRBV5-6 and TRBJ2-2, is DAGVTQSPTHLIKTRGQQVTLRCSPKSGHDTVSWYQQALGQGPQFIFQYYEEEERQRGNFPDRFSGHQFPNYSSELNVNALLLGDSALYLCASSMTGNTGELFFGEGSRLTVL.

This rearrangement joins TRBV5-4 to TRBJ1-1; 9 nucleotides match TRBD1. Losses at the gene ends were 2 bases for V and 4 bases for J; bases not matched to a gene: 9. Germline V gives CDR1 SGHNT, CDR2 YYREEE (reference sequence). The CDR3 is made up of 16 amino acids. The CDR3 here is CASSLTRTGALTEAFF. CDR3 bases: TGTGCCAGCAGCTTAACCCGGACAGGGGCGCTCACTGAAGCTTTCTTT.

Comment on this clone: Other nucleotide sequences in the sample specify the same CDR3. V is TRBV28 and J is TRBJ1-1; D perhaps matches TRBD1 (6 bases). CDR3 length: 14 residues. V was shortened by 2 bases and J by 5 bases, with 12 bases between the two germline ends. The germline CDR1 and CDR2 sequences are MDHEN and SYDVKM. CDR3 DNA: TGTGCCAGCAGTTTAGGCAGGGGAGGGACTGAAGCTTTCTTT. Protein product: CASSLGRGGTEAFF.

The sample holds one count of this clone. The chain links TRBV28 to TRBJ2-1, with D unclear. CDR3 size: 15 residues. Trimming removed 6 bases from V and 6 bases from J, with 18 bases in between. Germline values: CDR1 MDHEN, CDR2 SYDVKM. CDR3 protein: CASSLTPALPNEQFF. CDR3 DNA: TGTGCCAGCAGCCTGACTCCTGCTTTACCCAATGAGCAGTTCTTC.

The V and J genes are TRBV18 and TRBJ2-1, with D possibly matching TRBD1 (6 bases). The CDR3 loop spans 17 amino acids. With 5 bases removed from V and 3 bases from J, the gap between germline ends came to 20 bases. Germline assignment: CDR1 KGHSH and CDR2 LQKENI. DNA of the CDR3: TGTGCCAGCTCATCTATCTCACAGGGCCTCAGCTACAATGAGCAGTTCTTC. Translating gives CASSSISQGLSYNEQFF.

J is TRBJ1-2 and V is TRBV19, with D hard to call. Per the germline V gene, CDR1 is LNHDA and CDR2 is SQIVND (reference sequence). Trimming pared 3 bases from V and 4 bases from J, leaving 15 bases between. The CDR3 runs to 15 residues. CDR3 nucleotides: TGTGCCAGTAGTATCTTTCACAGCCTCAGCTATGGCTACACCTTC. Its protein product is CASSIFHSLSYGYTF.

The CDR3 region has the DNA TGTGCCAGCAGCGTAGGAGGGACTAGCGGGGGACGAGATACGCAGTATTTT. It specifies CASSVGGTSGGRDTQYF. The V call is TRBV9, the J call TRBJ2-3; 14 positions agree with TRBD2. V gave up 0 bases and J gave up 5 bases; unmatched junction bases: 5. The CDR3 has 17 amino acids. CDR1 is SGDLS, CDR2 YYNGEE, per germline.

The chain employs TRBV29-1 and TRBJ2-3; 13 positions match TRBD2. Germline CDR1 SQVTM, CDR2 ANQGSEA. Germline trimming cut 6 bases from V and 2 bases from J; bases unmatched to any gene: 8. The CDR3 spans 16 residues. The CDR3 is CSVVGLAGVSTDTQYF. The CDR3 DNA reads TGCAGCGTCGTCGGACTAGCGGGAGTTTCCACAGATACGCAGTATTTT.

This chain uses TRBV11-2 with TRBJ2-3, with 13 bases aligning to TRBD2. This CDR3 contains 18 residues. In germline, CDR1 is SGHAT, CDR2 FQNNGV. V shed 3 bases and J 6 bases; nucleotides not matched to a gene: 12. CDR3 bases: TGTGCCAGCAGCTTCTCTCGGTGGACTAGCGGGAGTGGTGATACGCAGTATTTT. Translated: CASSFSRWTSGSGDTQYF.

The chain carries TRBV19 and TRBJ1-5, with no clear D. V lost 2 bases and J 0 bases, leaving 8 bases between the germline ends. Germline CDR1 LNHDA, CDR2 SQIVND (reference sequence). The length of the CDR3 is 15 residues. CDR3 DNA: TGTGCCAGTAGTATAATAGTTTATAGCAATCAGCCCCAGCATTTT. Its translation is CASSIIVYSNQPQHF.

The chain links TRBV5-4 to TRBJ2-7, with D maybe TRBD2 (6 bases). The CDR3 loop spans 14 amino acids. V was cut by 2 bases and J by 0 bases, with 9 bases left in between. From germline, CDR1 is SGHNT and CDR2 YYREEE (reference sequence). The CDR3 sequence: CASSFGGDSYEQYF. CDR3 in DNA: TGTGCCAGCAGCTTTGGAGGGGACTCCTACGAGCAGTACTTC. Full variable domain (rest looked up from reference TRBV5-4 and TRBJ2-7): ETGVTQSPTHLIKTRGQQVTLRCSSQSGHNTVSWYQQALGQGPQFIFQYYREEENGRGNFPPRFSGLQFPNYSSELNVNALELDDSALYLCASSFGGDSYEQYFGPGTRLTVT.

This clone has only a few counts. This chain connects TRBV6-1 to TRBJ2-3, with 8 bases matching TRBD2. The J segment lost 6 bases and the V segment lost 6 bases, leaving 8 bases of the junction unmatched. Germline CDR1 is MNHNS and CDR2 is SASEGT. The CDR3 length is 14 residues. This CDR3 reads CASRIAGRIDTQYF. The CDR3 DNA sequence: TGTGCCAGCAGAATAGCGGGGCGCATCGATACGCAGTATTTT.

CDR3 region: CSAQTSGYNEQFF. The CDR3 DNA follows: TGCAGCGCTCAGACTAGCGGTTACAATGAGCAGTTCTTC. The V gene is TRBV29-1, the J gene TRBJ2-1; the match to TRBD2 covers 9 bases. CDR1 and CDR2 (germline): SQVTM, ANQGSEA. V lost 7 bases and J lost 4; bases outside the gene matches: 5. The CDR3 contains 13 residues.

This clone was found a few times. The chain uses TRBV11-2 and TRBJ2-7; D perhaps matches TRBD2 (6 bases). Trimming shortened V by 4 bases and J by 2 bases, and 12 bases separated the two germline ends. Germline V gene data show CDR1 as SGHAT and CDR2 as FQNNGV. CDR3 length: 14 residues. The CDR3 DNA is TGTGCCAGCAGCTCGGACGGGGGAGCCTACGAGCAGTACTTC. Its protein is CASSSDGGAYEQYF.

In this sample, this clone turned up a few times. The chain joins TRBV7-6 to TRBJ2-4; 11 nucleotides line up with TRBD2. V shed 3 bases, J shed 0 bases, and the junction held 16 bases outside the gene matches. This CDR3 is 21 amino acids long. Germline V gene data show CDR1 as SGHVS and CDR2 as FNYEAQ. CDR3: CASSFLAGGPSTGLAKNIQYF. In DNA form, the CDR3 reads TGTGCCAGCAGCTTTTTAGCGGGAGGGCCGTCAACCGGGCTAGCCAAAAACATTCAGTACTTC.

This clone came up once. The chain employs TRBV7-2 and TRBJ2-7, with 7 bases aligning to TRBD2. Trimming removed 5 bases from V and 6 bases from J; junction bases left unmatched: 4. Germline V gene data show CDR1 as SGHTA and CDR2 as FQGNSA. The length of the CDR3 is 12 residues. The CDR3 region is CASSARGGEQYF. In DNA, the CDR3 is TGTGCCAGCAGCGCCCGCGGGGGCGAGCAGTACTTC.

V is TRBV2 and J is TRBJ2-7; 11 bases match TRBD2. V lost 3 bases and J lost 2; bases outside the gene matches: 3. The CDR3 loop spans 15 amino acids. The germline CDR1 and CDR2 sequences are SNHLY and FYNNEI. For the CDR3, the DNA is TGTGCCAGCAGTGAGGGGACTAGCGGTACCTACGAGCAGTACTTC. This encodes CASSEGTSGTYEQYF.